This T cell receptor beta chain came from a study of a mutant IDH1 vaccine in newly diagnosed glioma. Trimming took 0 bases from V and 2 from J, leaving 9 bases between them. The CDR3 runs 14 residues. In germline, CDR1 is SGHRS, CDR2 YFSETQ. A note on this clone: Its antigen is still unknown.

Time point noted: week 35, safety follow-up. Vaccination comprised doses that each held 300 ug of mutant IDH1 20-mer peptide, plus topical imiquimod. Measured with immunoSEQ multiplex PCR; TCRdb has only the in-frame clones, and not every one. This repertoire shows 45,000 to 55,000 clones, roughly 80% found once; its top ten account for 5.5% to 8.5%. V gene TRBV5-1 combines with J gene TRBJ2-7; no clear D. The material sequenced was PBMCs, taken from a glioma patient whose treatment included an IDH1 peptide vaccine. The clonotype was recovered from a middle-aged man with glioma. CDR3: CASSLEEVTYEQYF. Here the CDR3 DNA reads TGCGCCAGCAGCTTGGAAGAAGTGACCTACGAGCAGTACTTC.